This T cell receptor (beta chain) was profiled in a study of T cell responses to AZD1222 COVID-19 vaccine. The CDR3 loop spans 14 amino acids. Regarding this clone: Antigen: not known.

General study points: Spike-specific TCRs gained breadth and depth after people received two AZD1222 doses. Repertoire sampling happened only post peak T cell response.

Profiled with immunoSEQ multiplex PCR; TCRdb holds only in-frame clones, not every one. The profile shows approximately 71,000 clones, around four fifths of them singletons. This chain joins TRBV21-1 and TRBJ2-7; TRBD1, the table's D call, was not compared with the DNA. TRBV21-1 is flagged as a pseudogene. Sequenced material: peripheral blood, taken on day 0 of AZD1222 vaccination. The TCR sequence derives from an adult in good health. CDR3 bases: TGTGCCAGCAGCTGGACAGGGGGATCCTACGAGCAGTACTTC. Translating gives CASSWTGGSYEQYF.